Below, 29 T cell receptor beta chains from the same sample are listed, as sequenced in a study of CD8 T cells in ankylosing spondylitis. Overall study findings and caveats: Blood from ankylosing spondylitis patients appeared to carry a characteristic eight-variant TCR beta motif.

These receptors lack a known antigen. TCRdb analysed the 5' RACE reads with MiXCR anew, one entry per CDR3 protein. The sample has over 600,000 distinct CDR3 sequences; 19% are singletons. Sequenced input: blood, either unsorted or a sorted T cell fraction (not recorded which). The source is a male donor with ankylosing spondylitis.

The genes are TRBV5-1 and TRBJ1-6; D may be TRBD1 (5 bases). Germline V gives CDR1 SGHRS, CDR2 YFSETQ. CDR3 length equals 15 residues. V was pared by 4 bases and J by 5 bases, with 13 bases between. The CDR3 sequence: CASSPWGGDNSPLHF. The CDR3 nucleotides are TGCGCCAGCAGCCCCTGGGGGGGTGATAATTCACCCCTCCACTTT.

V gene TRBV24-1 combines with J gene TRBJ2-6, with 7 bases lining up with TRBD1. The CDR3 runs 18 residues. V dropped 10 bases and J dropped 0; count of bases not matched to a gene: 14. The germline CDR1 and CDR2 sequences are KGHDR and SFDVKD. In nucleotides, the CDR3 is TGTGCCACTAGCTCCGGGACAGTGCCTTTCTCTGGGGCCAACGTCCTGACTTTC. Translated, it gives CATSSGTVPFSGANVLTF.

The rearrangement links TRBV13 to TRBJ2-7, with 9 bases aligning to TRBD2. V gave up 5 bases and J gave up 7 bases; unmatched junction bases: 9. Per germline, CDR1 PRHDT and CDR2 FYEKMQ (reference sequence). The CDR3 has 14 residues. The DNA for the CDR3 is TGTGCCAGCAGCGTCTGGGGACTAGCATCAGAGCAGTACTTC. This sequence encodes CASSVWGLASEQYF.

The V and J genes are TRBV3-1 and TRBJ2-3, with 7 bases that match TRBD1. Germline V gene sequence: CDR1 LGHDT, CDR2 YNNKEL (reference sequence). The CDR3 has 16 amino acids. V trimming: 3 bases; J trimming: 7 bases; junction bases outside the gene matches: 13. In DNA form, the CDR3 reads TGTGCCAGCAGCCACCTAGGGAAGGGGGCCATTAATACGCAGTATTTT. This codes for CASSHLGKGAINTQYF.

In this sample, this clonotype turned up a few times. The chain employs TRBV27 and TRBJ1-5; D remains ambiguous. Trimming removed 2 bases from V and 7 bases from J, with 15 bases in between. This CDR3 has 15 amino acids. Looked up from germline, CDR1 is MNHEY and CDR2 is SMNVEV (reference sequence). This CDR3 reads CASSLGLPLGQPQHF. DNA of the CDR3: TGTGCCAGCAGTTTAGGACTGCCGTTGGGACAGCCCCAGCATTTT.

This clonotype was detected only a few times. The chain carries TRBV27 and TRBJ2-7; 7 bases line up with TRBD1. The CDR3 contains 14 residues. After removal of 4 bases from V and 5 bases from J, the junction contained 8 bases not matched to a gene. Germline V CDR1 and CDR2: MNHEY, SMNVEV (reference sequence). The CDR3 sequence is CASSSYRGNNEQYF. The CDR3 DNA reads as TGTGCCAGCAGTTCCTACAGGGGAAACAACGAGCAGTACTTC.

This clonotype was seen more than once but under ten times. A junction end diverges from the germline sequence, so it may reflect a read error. CDR3 coding DNA: TGCGCCAGCAGGTTGGACAGGGTTCTAACTGAAGTTTTCTTT. Its protein product is CASRLDRVLTEVFF. The chain recombines TRBV5-1 with TRBJ1-1, with TRBD1 matching 8 bases. The CDR3 is made up of 14 amino acids. Per the germline V gene, CDR1 is SGHRS and CDR2 is YFSETQ.

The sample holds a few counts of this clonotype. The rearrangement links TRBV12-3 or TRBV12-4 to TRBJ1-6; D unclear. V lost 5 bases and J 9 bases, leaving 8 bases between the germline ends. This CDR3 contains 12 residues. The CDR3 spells CASSRSGSPLHF. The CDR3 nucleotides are TGTGCCAGCAGTCGTTCGGGTTCACCCCTCCACTTT.

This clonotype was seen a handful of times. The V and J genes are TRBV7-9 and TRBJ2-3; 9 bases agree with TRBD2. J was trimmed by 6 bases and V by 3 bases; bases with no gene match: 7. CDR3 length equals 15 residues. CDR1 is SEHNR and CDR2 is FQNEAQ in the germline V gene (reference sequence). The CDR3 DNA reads TGTGCCAGCAGCTTTAACGCGGGGGGGTTTGATACGCAGTATTTT. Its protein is CASSFNAGGFDTQYF. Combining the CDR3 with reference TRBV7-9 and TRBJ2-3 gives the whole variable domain DTGVSQNPRHKITKRGQNVTFRCDPISEHNRLYWYRQTLGQGPEFLTYFQNEAQLEKSRLLSDRFSAERPKGSFSTLEIQRTEQGDSAMYLCASSFNAGGFDTQYFGPGTRLTVL.

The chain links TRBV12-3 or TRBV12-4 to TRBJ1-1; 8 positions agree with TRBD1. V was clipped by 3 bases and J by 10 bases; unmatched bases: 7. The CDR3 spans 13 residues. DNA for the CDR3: TGTGCCAGCAGTTTCCAGGGGGCAGAAGGAGCTTTCTTT. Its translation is CASSFQGAEGAFF.

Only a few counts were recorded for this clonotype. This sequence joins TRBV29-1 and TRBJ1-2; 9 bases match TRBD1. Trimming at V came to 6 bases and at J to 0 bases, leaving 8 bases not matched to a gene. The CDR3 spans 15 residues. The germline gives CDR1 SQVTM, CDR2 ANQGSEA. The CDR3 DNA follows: TGCAGCGTCCGAAGGACAGGGGTCGCTAACTATGGCTACACCTTC. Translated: CSVRRTGVANYGYTF.

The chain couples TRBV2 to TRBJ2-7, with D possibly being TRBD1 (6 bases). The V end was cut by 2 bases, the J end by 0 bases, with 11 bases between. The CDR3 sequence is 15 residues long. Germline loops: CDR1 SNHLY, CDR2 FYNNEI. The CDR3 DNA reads TGTGCCAGCAGTGAACAGGCACAGGGCTCCTACGAGCAGTACTTC. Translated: CASSEQAQGSYEQYF. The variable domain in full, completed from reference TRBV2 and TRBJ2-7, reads EPEVTQTPSHQVTQMGQEVILRCVPISNHLYFYWYRQILGQKVEFLVSFYNNEISEKSEIFDDQFSVERPDGSNFTLKIRSTKLEDSAMYFCASSEQAQGSYEQYFGPGTRLTVT.

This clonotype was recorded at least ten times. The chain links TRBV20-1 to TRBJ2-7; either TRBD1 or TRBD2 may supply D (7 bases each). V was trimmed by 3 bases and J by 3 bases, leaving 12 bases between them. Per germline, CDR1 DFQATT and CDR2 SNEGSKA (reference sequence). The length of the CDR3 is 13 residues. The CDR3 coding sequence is TGCAGTGCTAGGGCAGGGGGGGGCTACGAGCAGTACTTC. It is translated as CSARAGGGYEQYF.

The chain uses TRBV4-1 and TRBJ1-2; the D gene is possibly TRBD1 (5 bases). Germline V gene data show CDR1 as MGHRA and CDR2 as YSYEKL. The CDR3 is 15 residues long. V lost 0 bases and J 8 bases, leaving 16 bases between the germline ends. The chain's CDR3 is CASSQDNQGVKGYTF. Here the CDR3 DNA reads TGCGCCAGCAGCCAAGATAATCAGGGTGTAAAGGGCTACACCTTC.

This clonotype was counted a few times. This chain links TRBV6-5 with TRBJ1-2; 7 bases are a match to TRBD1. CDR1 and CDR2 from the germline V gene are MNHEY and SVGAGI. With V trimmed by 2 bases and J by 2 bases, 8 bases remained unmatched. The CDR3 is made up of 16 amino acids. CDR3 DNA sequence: TGTGCCAGCAGTTACATTAGGACAGGCGGAAACTATGGCTACACCTTC. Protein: CASSYIRTGGNYGYTF.

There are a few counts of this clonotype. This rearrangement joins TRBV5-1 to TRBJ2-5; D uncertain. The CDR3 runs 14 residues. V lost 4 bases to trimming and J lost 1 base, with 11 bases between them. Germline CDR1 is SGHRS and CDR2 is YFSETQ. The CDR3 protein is CASSPRATQETQYF. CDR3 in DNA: TGCGCCAGCAGCCCTCGTGCGACCCAAGAGACCCAGTACTTC.

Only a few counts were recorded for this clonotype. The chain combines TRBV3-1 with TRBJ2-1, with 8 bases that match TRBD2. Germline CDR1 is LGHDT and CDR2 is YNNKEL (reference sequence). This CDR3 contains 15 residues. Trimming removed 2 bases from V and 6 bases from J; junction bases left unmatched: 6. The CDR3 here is CASSQLGLVINEQFF. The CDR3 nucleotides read TGTGCCAGCAGCCAACTGGGACTAGTTATCAATGAGCAGTTCTTC.

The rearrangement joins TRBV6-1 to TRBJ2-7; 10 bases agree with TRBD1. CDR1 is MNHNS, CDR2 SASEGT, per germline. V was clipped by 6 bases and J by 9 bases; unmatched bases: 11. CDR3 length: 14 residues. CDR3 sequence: CASRPGTGVNRQYF. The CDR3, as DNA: TGTGCCAGCAGACCCGGGACAGGGGTAAATCGGCAGTACTTC.

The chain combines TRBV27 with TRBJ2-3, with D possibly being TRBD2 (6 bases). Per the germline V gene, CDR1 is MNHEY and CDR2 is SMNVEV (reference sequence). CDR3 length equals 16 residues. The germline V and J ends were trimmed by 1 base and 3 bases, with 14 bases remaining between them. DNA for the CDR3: TGTGCCAGCAGTTTATACGGGACTCCCGGAACAGATACGCAGTATTTT. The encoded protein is CASSLYGTPGTDTQYF.

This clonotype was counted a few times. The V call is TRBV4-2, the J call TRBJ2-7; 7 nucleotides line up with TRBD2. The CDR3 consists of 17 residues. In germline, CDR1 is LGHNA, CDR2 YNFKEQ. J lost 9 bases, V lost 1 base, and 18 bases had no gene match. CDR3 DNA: TGTGCCAGCAGCCAAGGGGGCGCGGGAGAGAGTGTCCAGCCGCAGTACTTC. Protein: CASSQGGAGESVQPQYF.

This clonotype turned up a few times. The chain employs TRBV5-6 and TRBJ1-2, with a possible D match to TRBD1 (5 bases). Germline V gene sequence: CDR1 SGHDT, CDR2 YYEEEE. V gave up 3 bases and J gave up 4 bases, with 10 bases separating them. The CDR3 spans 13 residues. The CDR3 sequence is CASSSDTRYGYTF. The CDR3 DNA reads TGTGCCAGCAGCTCGGACACACGCTATGGCTACACCTTC.

For the CDR3, the DNA is TGTGCCAGCAGCGCCGTGGGAGGGGGCGTTGGTAACTATGGCTACACCTTC. Residues: CASSAVGGGVGNYGYTF. V usage is TRBV9 and J usage is TRBJ1-2, with 7 nucleotides matching TRBD1. Germline V gives CDR1 SGDLS, CDR2 YYNGEE. V lost 3 bases and J lost 1; bases outside the gene matches: 12. This CDR3 has 17 amino acids.

CDR3 DNA sequence: TGTGCCAGCAGTGTGGGACTAGCGGCCGTCAATGAGCAGTTCTTC. This codes for CASSVGLAAVNEQFF. The chain joins TRBV6-4 to TRBJ2-1; the match to TRBD2 covers 11 bases. Germline loops: CDR1 MRHNA, CDR2 SNTAGT. The CDR3 extends over 15 amino acids. The ends lost 4 bases at V and 6 bases at J; junction bases unmatched: 5.

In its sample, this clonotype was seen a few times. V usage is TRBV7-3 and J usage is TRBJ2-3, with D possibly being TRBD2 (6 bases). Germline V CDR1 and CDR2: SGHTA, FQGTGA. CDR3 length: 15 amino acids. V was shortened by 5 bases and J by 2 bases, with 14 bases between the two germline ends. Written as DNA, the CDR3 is TGTGCCAGCAGCCCCCGCGGGGTTTACACAGATACGCAGTATTTT. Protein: CASSPRGVYTDTQYF.

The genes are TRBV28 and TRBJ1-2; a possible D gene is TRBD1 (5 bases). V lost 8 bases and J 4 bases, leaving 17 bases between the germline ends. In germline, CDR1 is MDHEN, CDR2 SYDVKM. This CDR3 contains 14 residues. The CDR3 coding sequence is TGTGCCAGCGGGGGAGGGGATATTTTCTATGGCTACACCTTC. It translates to CASGGGDIFYGYTF.

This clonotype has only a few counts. As DNA, the CDR3 is TGTGCCAGCAGCTGGACAGGAAAGAAAAATGAGCAGTTCTTC. This encodes CASSWTGKKNEQFF. This rearrangement joins TRBV12-3 or TRBV12-4 to TRBJ2-1, with 7 nucleotides matching TRBD1. Trimming at V came to 6 bases and at J to 7 bases, leaving 9 bases not matched to a gene. The CDR3 is 14 residues long.

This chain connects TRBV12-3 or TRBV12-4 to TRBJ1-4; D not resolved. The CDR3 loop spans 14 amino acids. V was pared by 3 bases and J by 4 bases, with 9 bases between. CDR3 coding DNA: TGTGCCAGCAGTTTTGTCTACGGTAATGAAAAACTGTTTTTT. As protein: CASSFVYGNEKLFF.

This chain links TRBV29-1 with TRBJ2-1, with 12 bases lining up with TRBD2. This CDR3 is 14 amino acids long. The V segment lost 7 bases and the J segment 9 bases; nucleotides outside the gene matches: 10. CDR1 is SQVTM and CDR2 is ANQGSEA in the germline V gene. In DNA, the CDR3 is TGCAGCGCCGGACTAGCGGGAAGGTGGGGTGAGCAGTTCTTC. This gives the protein CSAGLAGRWGEQFF.

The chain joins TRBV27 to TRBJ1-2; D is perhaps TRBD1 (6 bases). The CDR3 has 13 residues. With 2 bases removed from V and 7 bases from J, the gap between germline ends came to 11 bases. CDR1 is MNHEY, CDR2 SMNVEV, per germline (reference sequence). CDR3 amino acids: CASSLRGRSGYTF. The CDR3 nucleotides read TGTGCCAGCAGTTTAAGGGGGAGGAGTGGCTACACCTTC.